This TCR beta chain was identified in a study of STAT3 mutations in large granular lymphocyte leukemia (dated by TCRdb to the late 2010s). At the level of the whole study: Roughly half of the T-LGLL patients who were sequenced longitudinally carried canonical activating STAT3 mutations. To reconstruct clonal hierarchy and dynamics, serial deep sequencing of TCRbeta CDR3 and STAT3 was performed in patients with T-cell large granular lymphocyte leukemia. Patients were sequenced at roughly 3.8 time points on average, with the number of samplings per patient ranging from 2 to 8. As controls, the study also included longitudinal sequencing of a couple of patients with natural killer LGL leukemia. Over half of the T-LGLL patients were given one or more immunosuppressive therapy regimens, and 40% of those treated had a hematologic response. From an initial cohort of 207 LGL patients, approximately 17 representative T-LGLL cases were selected for longitudinal TCRbeta and STAT3 sequencing. The paper's findings and limits, for the study overall: Persisting codominant clonotypes in some patients meant a small but highly pathogenic clone may have been missed. Variable intervals between samplings and differing treatment regimens complicated linking therapy response to changes in TCR clonal burden. All T-LGLL patients had at least one immunodominant TCRbeta clonotype, and roughly half had multiple immunodominant subclonotypes. Because no samples were available when a clone first appeared, clonal expansion was inferred from samplings taken at other points. In several patients, dominant TCR clone burden exceeded STAT3 mutant burden, suggesting STAT3 mutation arose secondarily within a pre-expanded clone. TCR clonotype switching after therapy was observed in about 35% of the 18 patients, and all newly emerging clones were found to be STAT3 wild type.

TCRbeta libraries were sequenced on an Illumina MiSeq, averaging around 41,000 productive templates per sample. TCRbeta CDR3 libraries were generated with the immunoSEQ assay using multiplex PCR amplification. The authors processed their data as follows. Repertoire diversity was computed as previously defined, with values near 0 indicating extremely monoclonal samples. This is the immuneACCESS table as TCRdb keeps it, with only in-frame sequences that have V and J called. A part of the clones is gone; compared with another copy, unresolved V genes explain less than half, and the rest is unexplained. V, J and clone size are taken as reported in that table, and D and trimming were inferred from the DNA itself. In all, the sample holds 10,000 or so clones, and around 87% of those were seen once. The ten biggest clones cover 80% to 85% of the sample. The same DNA, extracted from blood mononuclear cells, served for both TCR sequencing and STAT3 sequencing.

Regarding this clone: What this receptor recognizes is not known. Base-call qualities are not available, and no considerably larger clone is one nucleotide away.

The clonotype comes from a man older than 75 with T-cell large granular lymphocyte leukemia. Some clones in this sample may be carry-over from other donors' samples. The age is the age at diagnosis. The sample comprised peripheral blood mononuclear cells.

The nucleotides are TGCGCCAGCAGCCAAAGGGGTAGGGGACTTAACTATGGCTACACCTTC. This translates into CASSQRGRGLNYGYTF. The rearranged chain carries TRBV4-1 and TRBJ1-2; the D gene is perhaps TRBD1, from 5 matching bases. CDR1 and CDR2, looked up from the germline V gene, are MGHRA and YSYEKL. Including cysteine and phenylalanine, the CDR3 has 16 amino acids. Only the CDR3 part of the read is kept: 48 bases, read in frame from the first base. V is clipped by 2 bases and J by 1 base, and the sequence between their germline boundaries is 14 bases long.